A selection of T cell receptor beta chains follows, all from one sample in a study of T cell repertoires in cytomegalovirus infection. No antigens are known for them. TCRdb redid the calling of the reads with MiXCR, one entry per CDR3 protein. Counted here are approximately 770,000 distinct CDR3 sequences, 25% to 35% occurring once; the ten biggest clones make up under 15%. The sample consisted of cultured CD8+ T cells from PBMCs, taken from culture after CMV antigen stimulation. The receptor source for this set is a human donor in good health (CMV status not recorded). Some clones in this sample may be carry-over from other donors' samples. CDR3s include the opening cysteine and the closing phenylalanine or tryptophan. A D gene is named only where the DNA matches it firmly. Only part of the rows carry a size: once, few, many, or a class if the clone is expanded.

v_call	clone_size	d_call	j_call	cdr3_aa	cdr3_nt
TRBV7-6	few	TRBD2	TRBJ2-3	CASSYSGDLTDTQYF	TGTGCCAGCAGCTATAGCGGGGATCTCACAGATACGCAGTATTTT
TRBV12-3/TRBV12-4	many	.	TRBJ1-5	CASKQGNQPQHF	TGTGCCAGCAAGCAGGGCAATCAGCCCCAGCATTTT
TRBV5-4	.	.	TRBJ2-5	CASSLWWEETQYF	TGTGCCAGCAGCTTGTGGTGGGAAGAGACCCAGTACTTC
TRBV6-6	.	.	TRBJ1-1	CAGSEGARTEAFF	TGTGCCGGTTCAGAGGGCGCGCGGACTGAAGCTTTCTTT
TRBV7-2	many	TRBD2	TRBJ2-5	CASSWGLAGMGETQYF	TGTGCCAGCAGCTGGGGACTAGCGGGGATGGGGGAGACCCAGTACTTC
TRBV29-1	.	TRBD1	TRBJ2-1	CSVYIGQGVHEQFF	TGCAGCGTTTACATAGGGCAGGGGGTCCATGAGCAGTTCTTC
TRBV11-2	few	TRBD2	TRBJ2-5	CASSLTYPGTSVWETQYF	TGTGCCAGCAGCTTGACGTATCCCGGGACTAGCGTGTGGGAGACCCAGTACTTC
TRBV7-2	many	TRBD1	TRBJ1-5	CASSLPTGYSNQPQHF	TGTGCCAGCAGCCTTCCGACAGGGTATAGCAATCAGCCCCAGCATTTT
TRBV29-1	.	.	TRBJ2-7	CSVVGDSYEQYF	TGCAGCGTTGTGGGGGATTCCTACGAGCAGTACTTC
TRBV7-9	.	.	TRBJ1-2	CASPGDDYGYTF	TGTGCCAGCCCAGGGGACGACTATGGCTACACCTTC
TRBV7-6	few	.	TRBJ2-3	CASSSSVDPSTDTQYF	TGTGCCAGCAGCTCCTCCGTGGACCCAAGCACAGATACGCAGTATTTT
TRBV7-9	few	.	TRBJ2-2	CASSSRATGELFF	TGTGCCAGCAGCTCACGGGCGACCGGGGAGCTGTTTTTT
TRBV7-9	few	TRBD1	TRBJ1-1	CASSFDDRGLNTEAFF	TGTGCCAGCAGCTTCGACGACAGGGGTTTGAACACTGAAGCTTTCTTT
TRBV27	few	.	TRBJ1-1	CASTPSRHTEAFF	TGTGCCAGCACCCCCTCCAGGCACACTGAAGCTTTCTTT
TRBV5-4	few	.	TRBJ1-2	CASSPLGGYGYTF	TGTGCCAGCAGCCCCCTGGGCGGCTATGGCTACACCTTC
TRBV7-3	.	TRBD2	TRBJ2-1	CASSWGGGLSSYNEQFF	TGTGCCAGCAGCTGGGGGGGGGGACTTAGCTCCTACAATGAGCAGTTCTTC
TRBV7-9	many	TRBD2	TRBJ2-3	CASSLGLGGLAGDTDTQYF	TGTGCCAGCAGCTTAGGACTCGGGGGACTAGCGGGGGACACAGATACGCAGTATTTT